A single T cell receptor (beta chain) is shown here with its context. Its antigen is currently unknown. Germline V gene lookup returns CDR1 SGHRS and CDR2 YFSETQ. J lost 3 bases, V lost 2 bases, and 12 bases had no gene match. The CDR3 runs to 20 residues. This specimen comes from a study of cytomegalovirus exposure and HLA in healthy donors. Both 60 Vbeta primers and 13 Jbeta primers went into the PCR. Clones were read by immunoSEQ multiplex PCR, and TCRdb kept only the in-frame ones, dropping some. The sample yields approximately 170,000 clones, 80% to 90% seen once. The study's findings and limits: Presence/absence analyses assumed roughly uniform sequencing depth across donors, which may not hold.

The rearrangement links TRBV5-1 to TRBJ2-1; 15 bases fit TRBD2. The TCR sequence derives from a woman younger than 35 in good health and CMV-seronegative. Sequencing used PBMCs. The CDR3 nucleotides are TGCGCCAGCAGCTTTATCGGGACTAGCGGGAGGTCGGCTGTCTACAATGAGCAGTTCTTC. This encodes CASSFIGTSGRSAVYNEQFF.